The 11 T cell receptor beta chains in this list originate from one sample, sequenced in a study of regulatory T cells in long-lasting Graves disease (dated by TCRdb to the early 2020s). Receptor libraries were prepared by multiplex PCR. Instrument used: Illumina HiSeq 4000. To build TCR beta libraries, CDR3 regions were amplified by Arm-PCR using iRepertoire HTBI primers. In-frame beta chains were kept once TCRdb had trimmed the public reads at Q25 with fastp and called clones with MiXCR. Every entry covers one CDR3 protein and lists the most common genes and DNA from its rows. In this sample the table shows around 510,000 distinct CDR3 sequences, less than 25% of which occur a single time. The ten largest clones represent about 8.3% of the sample. Read against the paper, the sample's time point label means: persistent/refractory GD, antithyroid drugs over 5 years with positive TRAb. For both TCR sequencing and RNA sequencing, RNA was extracted from PBMCs using TRIzol.

The specimen was peripheral blood mononuclear cells (PBMCs), collected when the disease was refractory, from a patient treated with antithyroid drugs. Receptor source: a female donor with Graves disease.

This clonotype appeared a few times. The V call is TRBV27, the J call TRBJ1-1; maybe TRBD1 (5 bases). With 0 bases removed from V and 3 bases from J, the gap between germline ends came to 11 bases. CDR3 size: 15 residues. Germline V lookup: CDR1 MNHEY, CDR2 SMNVEV (reference sequence). CDR3 coding DNA: TGTGCCAGCAGTTTATCGTCGGGGCCCGACACTGAAGCTTTCTTT. Translation gives CASSLSSGPDTEAFF.

This clonotype was seen ten or more times. The V gene is TRBV11-2, the J gene TRBJ2-5; D is perhaps TRBD2 (6 bases). CDR3 length: 15 amino acids. Per germline, CDR1 SGHAT and CDR2 FQNNGV. Trimming took off 2 bases at V and 5 bases at J, with 15 bases between the two ends. The CDR3 spells CASSLLRESGETQYF. CDR3 DNA: TGTGCCAGCAGCTTACTACGGGAGTCGGGGGAGACCCAGTACTTC. The full variable domain, with the rest looked up from reference TRBV11-2 and TRBJ2-5, is EAGVAQSPRYKIIEKRQSVAFWCNPISGHATLYWYQQILGQGPKLLIQFQNNGVVDDSQLPKDRFSAERLKGVDSTLKIQPAKLEDSAVYLCASSLLRESGETQYFGPGTRLLVL.

The V call is TRBV19, the J call TRBJ1-1; D is possibly TRBD1 (5 bases). The length of the CDR3 is 14 residues. The germline V and J ends were trimmed by 5 bases and 8 bases, with 18 bases remaining between them. Germline CDR1 LNHDA, CDR2 SQIVND (reference sequence). CDR3 protein: CASSPSESGVEAFF. The CDR3 DNA sequence: TGTGCCAGTAGTCCGTCCGAGTCGGGGGTAGAAGCTTTCTTT.

This clonotype was counted many times. This chain connects TRBV7-2 to TRBJ2-7; TRBD2 matches 9 bases. The J segment lost 5 bases and the V segment lost 2 bases, leaving 7 bases of the junction unmatched. Germline V gene data show CDR1 as SGHTA and CDR2 as FQGNSA. The CDR3 has 15 residues. The DNA for the CDR3 is TGTGCCAGCAGCTTATTGGCGGGAGGGAACCACGAGCAGTACTTC. This encodes CASSLLAGGNHEQYF.

Many counts were recorded for this clonotype. This chain links TRBV9 with TRBJ2-5; no definite D call. This CDR3 is built from 17 residues. Germline V gene sequence: CDR1 SGDLS, CDR2 YYNGEE. Deletions cut 0 bases from V and 0 bases from J, with 15 bases between. In nucleotides, the CDR3 is TGTGCCAGCAGCGTAGCTACGGCAGACGTGTACCAAGAGACCCAGTACTTC. Translating gives CASSVATADVYQETQYF.

In this sample, this clonotype turned up many times. The rearrangement joins TRBV28 to TRBJ2-7; D not certain. V gave up 3 bases and J gave up 0 bases, with 12 bases separating them. This CDR3 has 15 amino acids. Germline V CDR1 and CDR2: MDHEN, SYDVKM. CDR3 in amino acids: CASSLGRASSYEQYF. As DNA, the CDR3 is TGTGCCAGCAGTTTGGGCCGGGCGAGCTCCTACGAGCAGTACTTC.

Comment on this clonotype: Since a far larger clone is one base different, this is likely a read error. The V call is TRBV6-2 or TRBV6-3, the J call TRBJ2-5; 8 nucleotides line up with TRBD2. This CDR3 region has 18 residues. The germline CDR1 and CDR2 sequences are MNHEY and SVGEGT. V shed 5 bases and J 3 bases; nucleotides not matched to a gene: 17. CDR3 nucleotides: TGTGCCAGCAGTGACCACGGAACTGGACTAGCCTTAAAAGAGACCCAGTACTTC. Translation gives CASSDHGTGLALKETQYF.

This clonotype showed up many times. The chain carries TRBV2 and TRBJ1-1; TRBD1 aligns across 7 bases. Germline CDR1 and CDR2: SNHLY and FYNNEI. This CDR3 has 18 residues. Germline trimming cut 0 bases from V and 3 bases from J; bases unmatched to any gene: 13. The CDR3 loop reads CASSEALRRQGRHTEAFF. In DNA, the CDR3 is TGTGCCAGCAGTGAAGCGCTTCGGAGACAGGGACGACACACTGAAGCTTTCTTT.

The chain recombines TRBV27 with TRBJ2-3, with D hard to call. The CDR3 runs 13 residues. Germline V lookup: CDR1 MNHEY, CDR2 SMNVEV (reference sequence). Trimming pared 6 bases from V and 0 bases from J, leaving 7 bases between. The CDR3 bases are TGTGCCAGCAGACCTCAGAGCACAGATACGCAGTATTTT. Translation gives CASRPQSTDTQYF.

V is TRBV7-2 and J is TRBJ1-6; D is ambiguous. V was clipped by 5 bases and J by 0 bases, with 14 bases between them. The CDR3 is made up of 17 amino acids. Germline values: CDR1 SGHTA, CDR2 FQGNSA. CDR3 protein: CASSQAGKSSYNSPLHF. CDR3 coding DNA: TGTGCCAGCAGCCAAGCCGGGAAGAGCTCCTATAATTCACCCCTCCACTTT.

This clonotype has a count of ten or more. The genes are TRBV12-3 or TRBV12-4 and TRBJ2-7; D may be TRBD1 (6 bases). The CDR3 has 14 amino acids. Deletions cut 7 bases from V and 4 bases from J, with 17 bases between. The CDR3, as DNA: TGTGCCAGCACAGACAGGCGGACGGGGTACGAGCAGTACTTC. This translates into CASTDRRTGYEQYF.